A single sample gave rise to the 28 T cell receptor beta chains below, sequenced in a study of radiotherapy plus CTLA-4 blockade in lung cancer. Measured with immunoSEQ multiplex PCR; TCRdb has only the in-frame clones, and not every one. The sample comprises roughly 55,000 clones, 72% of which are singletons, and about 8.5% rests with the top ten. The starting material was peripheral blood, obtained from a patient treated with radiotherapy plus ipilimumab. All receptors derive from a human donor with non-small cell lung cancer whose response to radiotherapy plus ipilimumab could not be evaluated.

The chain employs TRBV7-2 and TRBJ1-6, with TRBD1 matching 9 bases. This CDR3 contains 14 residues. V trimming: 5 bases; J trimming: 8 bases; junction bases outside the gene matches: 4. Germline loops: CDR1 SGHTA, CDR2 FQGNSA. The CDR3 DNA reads TGTGCCAGCAGCGTCCGGACAGGGGATTCACCCCTCCACTTT. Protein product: CASSVRTGDSPLHF.

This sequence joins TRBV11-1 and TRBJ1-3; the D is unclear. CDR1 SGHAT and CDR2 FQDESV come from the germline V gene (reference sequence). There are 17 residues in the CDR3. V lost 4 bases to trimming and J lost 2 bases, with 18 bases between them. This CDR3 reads CASSSSYSPGAGNTIYF. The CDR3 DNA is TGTGCCAGCAGCTCTAGTTATTCCCCTGGTGCTGGAAACACCATATATTTT.

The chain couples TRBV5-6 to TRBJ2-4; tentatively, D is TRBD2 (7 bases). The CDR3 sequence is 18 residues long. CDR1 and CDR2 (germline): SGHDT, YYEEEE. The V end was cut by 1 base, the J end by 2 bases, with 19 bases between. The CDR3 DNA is TGTGCCAGCAGCTTGTTTCGGGGGGCCATGAGATCCAAAAACATTCAGTACTTC. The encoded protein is CASSLFRGAMRSKNIQYF.

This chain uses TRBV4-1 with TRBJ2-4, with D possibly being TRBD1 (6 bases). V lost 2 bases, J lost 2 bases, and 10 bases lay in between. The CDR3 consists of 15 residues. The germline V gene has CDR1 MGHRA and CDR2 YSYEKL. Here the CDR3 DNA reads TGCGCCAGCAGCCAATCAGGGGTCCCCAAAAACATTCAGTACTTC. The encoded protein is CASSQSGVPKNIQYF.

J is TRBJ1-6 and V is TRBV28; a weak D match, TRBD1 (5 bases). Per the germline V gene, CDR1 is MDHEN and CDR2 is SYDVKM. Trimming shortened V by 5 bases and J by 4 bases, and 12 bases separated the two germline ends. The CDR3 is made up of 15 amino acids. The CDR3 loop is CASSTWEGYNSPLHF. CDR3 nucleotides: TGTGCCAGCAGTACCTGGGAGGGGTATAATTCACCCCTCCACTTT.

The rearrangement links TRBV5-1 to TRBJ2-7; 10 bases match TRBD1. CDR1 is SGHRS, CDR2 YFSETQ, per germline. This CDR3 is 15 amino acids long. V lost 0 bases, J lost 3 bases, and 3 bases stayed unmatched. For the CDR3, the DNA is TGCGCCAGCAGCTTGGGGGGGACAGGGGTCTACGAGCAGTACTTC. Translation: CASSLGGTGVYEQYF.

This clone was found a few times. The CDR3: CASSPDRNYGYTF. The CDR3 nucleotides read TGTGCCAGCAGTCCAGACAGGAACTATGGCTACACCTTC. V is TRBV28 and J is TRBJ1-2; a weak D match, TRBD1 (6 bases). From germline, CDR1 is MDHEN and CDR2 SYDVKM. Deletions cut 5 bases from V and 2 bases from J, with 9 bases between. This CDR3 is built from 13 residues.

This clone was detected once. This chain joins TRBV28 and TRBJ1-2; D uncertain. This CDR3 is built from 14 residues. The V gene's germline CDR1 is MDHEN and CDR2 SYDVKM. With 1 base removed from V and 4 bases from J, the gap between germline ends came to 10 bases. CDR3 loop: CASSLSKEIYGYTF. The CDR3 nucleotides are TGTGCCAGCAGTTTATCTAAGGAGATCTATGGCTACACCTTC.

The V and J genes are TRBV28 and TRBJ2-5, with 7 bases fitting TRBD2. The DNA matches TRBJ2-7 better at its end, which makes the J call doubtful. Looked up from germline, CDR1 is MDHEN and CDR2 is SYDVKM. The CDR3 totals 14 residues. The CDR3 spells CASSLSGTNGEQYF. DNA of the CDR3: TGTGCCAGCAGTTTATCTGGGACTAACGGCGAGCAGTACTTC.

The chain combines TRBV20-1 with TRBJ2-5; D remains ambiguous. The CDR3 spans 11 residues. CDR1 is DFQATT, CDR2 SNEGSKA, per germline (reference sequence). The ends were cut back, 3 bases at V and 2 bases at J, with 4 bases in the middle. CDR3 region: CSASKQETQYF. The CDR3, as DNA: TGCAGTGCTAGTAAACAAGAGACCCAGTACTTC.

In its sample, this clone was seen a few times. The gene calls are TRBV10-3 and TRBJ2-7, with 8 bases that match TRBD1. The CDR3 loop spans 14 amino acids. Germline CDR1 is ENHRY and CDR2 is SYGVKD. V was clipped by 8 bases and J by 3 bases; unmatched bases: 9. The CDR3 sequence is CAIGVGQGLYEQYF. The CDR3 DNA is TGTGCCATCGGGGTAGGACAGGGACTCTACGAGCAGTACTTC.

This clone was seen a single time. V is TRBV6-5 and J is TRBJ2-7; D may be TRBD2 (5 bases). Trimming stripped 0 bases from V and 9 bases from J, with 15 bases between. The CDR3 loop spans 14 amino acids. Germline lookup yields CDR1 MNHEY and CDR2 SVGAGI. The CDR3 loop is CASSYSLDSPAQYF. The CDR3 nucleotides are TGTGCCAGCAGTTACTCGCTGGACTCCCCCGCGCAGTACTTC.

DNA for the CDR3: TGTGCCAGCAGCAGCATCGAGCTCGAGCAGTACTTC. It translates to CASSSIELEQYF. V and J are TRBV11-2 and TRBJ2-7; D uncertain. Germline V lookup: CDR1 SGHAT, CDR2 FQNNGV. The CDR3 is 12 residues long. Trimming left V 5 bases short and J 6 bases short, with 11 bases between.

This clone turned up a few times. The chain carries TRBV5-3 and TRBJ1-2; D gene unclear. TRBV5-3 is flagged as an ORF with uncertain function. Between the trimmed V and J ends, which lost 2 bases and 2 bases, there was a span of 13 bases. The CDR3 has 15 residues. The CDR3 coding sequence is TGTGCCAGAAGCTTAACGCAGTGGTGCAACTATGGCTACACCTTC. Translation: CARSLTQWCNYGYTF.

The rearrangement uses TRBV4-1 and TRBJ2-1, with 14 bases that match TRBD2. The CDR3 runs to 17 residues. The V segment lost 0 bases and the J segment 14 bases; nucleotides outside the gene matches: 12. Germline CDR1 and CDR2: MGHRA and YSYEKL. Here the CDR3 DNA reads TGCGCCAGCAGCCAAGAAGTAGTCGGGACTAGCGGGGGTACCAAGTTCTTC. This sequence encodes CASSQEVVGTSGGTKFF.

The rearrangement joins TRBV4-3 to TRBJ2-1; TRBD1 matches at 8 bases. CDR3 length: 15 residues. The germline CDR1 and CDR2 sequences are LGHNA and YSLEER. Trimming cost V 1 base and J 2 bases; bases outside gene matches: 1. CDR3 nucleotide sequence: TGCGCCAGCAGCCAAGGGACAGGGACCTACAATGAGCAGTTCTTC. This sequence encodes CASSQGTGTYNEQFF.

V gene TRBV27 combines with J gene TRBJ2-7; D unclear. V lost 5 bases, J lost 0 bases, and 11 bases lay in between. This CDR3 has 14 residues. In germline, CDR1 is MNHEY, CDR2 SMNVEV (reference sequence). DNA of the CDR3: TGTGCCAGCAGTCCTGGGTTAGCCTCCTACGAGCAGTACTTC. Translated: CASSPGLASYEQYF.

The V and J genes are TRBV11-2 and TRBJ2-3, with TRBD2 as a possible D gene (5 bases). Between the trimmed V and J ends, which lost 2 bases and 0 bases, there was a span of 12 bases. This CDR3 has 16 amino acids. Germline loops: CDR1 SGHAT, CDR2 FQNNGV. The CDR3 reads CASSLRAGPSTDTQYF. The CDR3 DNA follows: TGTGCCAGCAGCTTAAGGGCGGGCCCCAGCACAGATACGCAGTATTTT.

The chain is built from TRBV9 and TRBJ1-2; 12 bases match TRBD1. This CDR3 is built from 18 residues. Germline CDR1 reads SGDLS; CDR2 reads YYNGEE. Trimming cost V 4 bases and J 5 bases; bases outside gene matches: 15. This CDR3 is CASSPRRGTGGAYYGYTF. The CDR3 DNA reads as TGTGCCAGCAGCCCCCGTCGTGGGACAGGGGGCGCTTATTATGGCTACACCTTC.

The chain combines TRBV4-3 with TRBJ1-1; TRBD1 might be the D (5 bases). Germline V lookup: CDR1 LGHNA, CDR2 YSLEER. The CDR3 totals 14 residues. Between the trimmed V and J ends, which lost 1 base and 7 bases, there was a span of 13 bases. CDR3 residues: CASSQVTETDEAFF. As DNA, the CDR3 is TGCGCCAGCAGCCAAGTCACCGAGACAGATGAAGCTTTCTTT.

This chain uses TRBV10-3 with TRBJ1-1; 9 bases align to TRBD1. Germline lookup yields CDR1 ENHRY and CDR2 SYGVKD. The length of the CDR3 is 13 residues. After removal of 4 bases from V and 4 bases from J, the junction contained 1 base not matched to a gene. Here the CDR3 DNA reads TGTGCCATCAGTGGGGGACAGGGCACTGAAGCTTTCTTT. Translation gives CAISGGQGTEAFF.

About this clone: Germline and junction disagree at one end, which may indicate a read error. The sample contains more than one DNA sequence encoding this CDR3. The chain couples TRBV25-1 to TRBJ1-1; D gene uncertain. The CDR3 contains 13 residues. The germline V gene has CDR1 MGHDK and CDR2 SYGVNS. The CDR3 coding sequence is TGTGCCAGCAGTGAATATCAAGCCACTGAGGCTTTCTTT. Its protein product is CASSEYQATEAFF.

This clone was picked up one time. The CDR3 DNA is TGCGCCAGCAGCCTTAAAGAGACCCAGTACTTC. Translated: CASSLKETQYF. V gene TRBV4-1 combines with J gene TRBJ2-5; D gene unclear. The CDR3 covers 11 residues. Trimming took off 4 bases at V and 3 bases at J, with 3 bases between the two ends. Germline lookup yields CDR1 MGHRA and CDR2 YSYEKL.

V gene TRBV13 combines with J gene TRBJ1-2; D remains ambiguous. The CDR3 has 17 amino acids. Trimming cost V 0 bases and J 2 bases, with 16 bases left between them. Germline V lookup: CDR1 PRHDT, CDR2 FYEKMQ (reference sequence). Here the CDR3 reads CASSLGGRRHLNYGYTF. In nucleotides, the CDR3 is TGTGCCAGCAGCTTAGGCGGCAGAAGACACCTGAACTATGGCTACACCTTC.

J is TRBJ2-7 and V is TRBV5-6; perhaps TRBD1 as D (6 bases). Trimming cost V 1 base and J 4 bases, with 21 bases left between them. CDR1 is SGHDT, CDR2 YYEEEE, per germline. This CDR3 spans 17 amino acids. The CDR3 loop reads CASSLYRDRRGVYEQYF. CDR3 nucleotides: TGTGCCAGCAGCTTGTACAGGGATAGACGAGGCGTGTACGAGCAGTACTTC.

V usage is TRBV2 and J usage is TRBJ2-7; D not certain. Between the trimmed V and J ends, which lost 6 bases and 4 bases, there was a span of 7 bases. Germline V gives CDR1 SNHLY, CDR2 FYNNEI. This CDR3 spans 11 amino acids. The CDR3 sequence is CASSGEYEQYF. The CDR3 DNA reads TGTGCCAGCAGCGGTGAATACGAGCAGTACTTC.

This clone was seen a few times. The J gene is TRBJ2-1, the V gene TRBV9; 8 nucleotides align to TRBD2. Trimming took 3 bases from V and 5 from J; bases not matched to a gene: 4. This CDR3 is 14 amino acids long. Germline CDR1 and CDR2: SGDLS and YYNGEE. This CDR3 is CASSAGGSDNEQFF. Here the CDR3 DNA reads TGTGCCAGCAGCGCGGGGGGGAGCGACAATGAGCAGTTCTTC.

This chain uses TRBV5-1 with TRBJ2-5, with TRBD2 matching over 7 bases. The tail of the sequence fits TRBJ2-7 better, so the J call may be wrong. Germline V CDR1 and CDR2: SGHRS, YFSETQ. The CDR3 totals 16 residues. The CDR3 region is CASSLDAGGSSYEQYF. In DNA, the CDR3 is TGCGCCAGCAGCTTGGACGCTGGCGGGAGTTCCTACGAGCAGTACTTC.